This TCR beta chain was captured in a study of memory CD4+ T cells and cytomegalovirus serostatus. Study observations and caveats: Suggested: most of the CMV-linked TCR signature lies in CD4+ memory cells.

To note about this clone: Its cognate antigen is unknown.

The method was immunoSEQ multiplex PCR; TCRdb's version includes in-frame clones alone and lacks a portion of them. Counted here are 50,000 or so clones, around three quarters occurring once; the ten biggest clones make up more than 1.5%. Single viable CD3+CD4+CD8-CD45RO+ cells were sorted as the memory CD4+ T cells. Germline V CDR1 and CDR2: SGDLS, YYNGEE. The CDR3 length is 16 residues. Trimming stripped 4 bases from V and 3 bases from J, with 17 bases between. The receptor comes from an adult in good health and CMV-seronegative. This chain joins TRBV9 and TRBJ2-1; D is unclear. The sample consisted of memory CD4+ T cells from blood. The CDR3 nucleotides read TGTGCCAGCAGCCCGGAAGGGCTAGAAAGCTACAATGAGCAGTTCTTC. As protein: CASSPEGLESYNEQFF.